What follows is one TCR beta chain and its context. The data belong to a study of OX40 agonist ivuxolimab in advanced cancers. Study overall: Dose-escalation patients suffered from hepatocellular carcinoma, melanoma, renal cell or head and neck cancer.

V shed 0 bases and J shed 5 bases, with 11 bases lying between them. The CDR3 totals 15 residues. The germline CDR1 and CDR2 sequences are SGDLS and YYNGEE. The method was immunoSEQ multiplex PCR; TCRdb's version includes in-frame clones alone and lacks a portion of them. The sample lists tens of thousands of clones; around 90% were seen once. The sequencing here drew on CD4+ or CD8+ T cells sorted from blood, taken in a trial of the OX40 agonist ivuxolimab. The source is an adult with an advanced solid tumor such as melanoma, head and neck, liver or kidney cancer. The chain links TRBV9 to TRBJ2-2; D unresolved. The CDR3 here is CASSVARHKTGELFF. The CDR3 DNA is TGTGCCAGCAGCGTAGCGCGGCACAAGACCGGGGAGCTGTTTTTT.